This T cell receptor beta chain was captured in a study of T cell repertoires in cytomegalovirus infection. Study summary: Well-studied HLA-B-restricted CMV epitopes were used in the study alongside recently identified HLA-C-restricted ones.

This CDR3 spans 16 amino acids. Trimming cost V 1 base and J 0 bases, with 7 bases left between them. Per the germline V gene, CDR1 is MGHRA and CDR2 is YSYEKL. TCRdb fed the reads into MiXCR, producing one record per CDR3 protein. This sample has a few hundred thousand distinct CDR3 sequences; over 35% occur once, and the top ten carry around 50%. Comments on this clonotype: Antigen specificity is unknown.

The chain has TRBV4-1 and TRBJ2-6; no definite D call. This TCR was sampled from a human donor in good health (CMV status not recorded). Some clones in this sample may be carry-over from other donors' samples. The sequencing here drew on cultured PBMCs, taken from culture after CMV antigen stimulation. The CDR3 region is CASSQAPFSGANVLTF. The CDR3 DNA sequence: TGCGCCAGCAGCCAAGCCCCTTTCTCTGGGGCCAACGTCCTGACTTTC.